What follows are 10 T cell receptor beta chains derived from one specimen sequenced in a study of cytomegalovirus exposure and HLA in healthy donors. The PCR ran on 60 Vbeta and 13 Jbeta primers. TCRdb keeps only in-frame clones here, not all; method: immunoSEQ multiplex PCR. The repertoire holds 170,000 or so clones, with 77% as singletons. Sequenced: PBMCs. The origin of the receptors is a woman younger than 45 in good health and CMV-seropositive.

The chain links TRBV15 to TRBJ1-3, with D maybe TRBD1 (6 bases). CDR3 length equals 15 residues. V was clipped by 3 bases and J by 4 bases, with 13 bases between them. The germline CDR1 and CDR2 sequences are LNHNV and YYDKDF (reference sequence). CDR3 in DNA: TGTGCCACCAGCAGGAGTACAGGGACCGGAAACACCATATATTTT. Amino acid sequence: CATSRSTGTGNTIYF.

The rearrangement links TRBV2 to TRBJ2-7; possibly TRBD1 for D (6 bases). The germline gives CDR1 SNHLY, CDR2 FYNNEI. The CDR3 extends over 15 amino acids. Trimming left V 7 bases short and J 6 bases short, with 22 bases between. CDR3: CASTPPGQLPAEQYF. CDR3 nucleotide sequence: TGTGCCAGCACTCCTCCGGGACAATTGCCGGCCGAGCAGTACTTC.

The chain links TRBV27 to TRBJ1-2; 12 bases line up with TRBD1. CDR3 size: 15 residues. Germline loops: CDR1 MNHEY, CDR2 SMNVEV (reference sequence). J lost 7 bases, V lost 7 bases, and 10 bases had no gene match. DNA for the CDR3: TGTGCCAGCACCCTATCGGGACAGGGGGCGAGTGGCTACACCTTC. It codes for CASTLSGQGASGYTF.

CDR3 coding DNA: TGTGCCAGCAGCCTAACGGACAGGGGAAATGAAGCTTTCTTT. Translated, it gives CASSLTDRGNEAFF. V gene TRBV5-4 combines with J gene TRBJ1-1, with 9 positions matching TRBD1. The length of the CDR3 is 14 residues. The ends lost 4 bases at V and 7 bases at J; junction bases unmatched: 8. Germline V gives CDR1 SGHNT, CDR2 YYREEE (reference sequence).

This rearrangement joins TRBV29-1 to TRBJ2-5; D gene uncertain. The V gene lost 4 bases and the J gene lost 2 bases, with 8 bases spanning the gap. The CDR3 contains 12 residues. In germline, CDR1 is SQVTM, CDR2 ANQGSEA. CDR3 sequence reads: CSVGTQQETQYF. CDR3 nucleotide sequence: TGCAGCGTTGGTACGCAGCAAGAGACCCAGTACTTC.

The chain joins TRBV19 to TRBJ2-7; the match to TRBD1 covers 7 bases. The ends lost 6 bases at V and 1 base at J; junction bases unmatched: 3. The CDR3 spans 13 residues. From germline, CDR1 is LNHDA and CDR2 SQIVND (reference sequence). CDR3 in amino acids: CASSPGQSYEQYF. CDR3 DNA sequence: TGTGCCAGTAGCCCGGGACAGTCCTACGAGCAGTACTTC. The full variable domain, in which reference TRBV19 and TRBJ2-7 provide the parts outside the CDR3, is DGGITQSPKYLFRKEGQNVTLSCEQNLNHDAMYWYRQDPGQGLRLIYYSQIVNDFQKGDIAEGYSVSREKKESFPLTVTSAQKNPTAFYLCASSPGQSYEQYFGPGTRLTVT.

V gene TRBV6-5 combines with J gene TRBJ2-7, with 10 bases aligning to TRBD1. This CDR3 comprises 15 residues. CDR1 and CDR2 from the germline V gene are MNHEY and SVGAGI. V dropped 2 bases and J dropped 0; count of bases not matched to a gene: 1. CDR3 residues: CASSYRDRGSYEQYF. As DNA, the CDR3 is TGTGCCAGCAGTTACCGGGACAGGGGCTCCTACGAGCAGTACTTC.

This chain links TRBV28 with TRBJ2-1; 12 bases are shared with TRBD1. This CDR3 has 19 residues. Germline-derived CDR1 and CDR2 are MDHEN and SYDVKM. V shed 7 bases and J 0 bases; nucleotides not matched to a gene: 13. CDR3 in DNA: TGTGCCAGCATCGGTTGGGGACAGGGGGCTCCCAGCTCCTACAATGAGCAGTTCTTC. Protein sequence: CASIGWGQGAPSSYNEQFF.

CDR3 sequence: CASSQGSGSYNEQFF. CDR3 coding DNA: TGTGCCAGCAGCCAGGGGAGCGGCTCCTACAATGAGCAGTTCTTC. The gene calls are TRBV11-2 and TRBJ2-1; maybe TRBD1 (6 bases). Germline V gene data show CDR1 as SGHAT and CDR2 as FQNNGV. Deletions cut 5 bases from V and 0 bases from J, with 11 bases between. CDR3 length: 15 residues.

The chain has TRBV28 and TRBJ2-7, with D tentatively TRBD1 (7 bases). Germline V CDR1 and CDR2: MDHEN, SYDVKM. Between the trimmed V and J ends, which lost 5 bases and 1 base, there was a span of 27 bases. The CDR3 spans 19 residues. The CDR3 DNA sequence: TGTGCCAGCAGTCCTTTAACCCTCGGGGCAGGGGGGTTTTCCTACGAGCAGTACTTC. As protein: CASSPLTLGAGGFSYEQYF.